This T cell receptor beta chain stems from a study of technical replicates of blood from several donors. TCRdb's copy holds only in-frame clones and misses some; the assay was immunoSEQ multiplex PCR. The sample yields tens of thousands of clones, approximately 96% seen once. This CDR3 spans 16 amino acids. Trimming removed 5 bases from V and 8 bases from J; junction bases left unmatched: 9. Germline-derived CDR1 and CDR2 are MNHEY and SMNVEV (reference sequence). Sequencing used T cells isolated from PBMCs. The rearrangement joins TRBV27 to TRBJ2-1; the match to TRBD2 covers 13 bases. The receptor's source is a human donor in good health. The CDR3 region has the DNA TGTGCCAGCAGTGGTCGCCGGACTAGCGGGAGCCATGAGCAGTTCTTC. Translating it yields CASSGRRTSGSHEQFF.